What follows are 28 T cell receptor beta chains derived from one specimen sequenced in a study of blood T cell repertoires in COVID-19. The assay was immunoSEQ multiplex PCR, and TCRdb's table has in-frame clones only and misses some. There are some 400,000 clones in the sample; 85% to 90% occur only once, and 1% to 1.3% lies in the top ten. Sequencing input: PBMCs or T cells enriched from blood (not recorded which). The origin of the receptors is a man aged 25 to 40 who had recovered from COVID-19.

The genes are TRBV5-1 and TRBJ2-1, with 10 bases identical to TRBD2. The CDR3 runs to 18 residues. Per germline, CDR1 SGHRS and CDR2 YFSETQ. Losses at the gene ends were 4 bases for V and 6 bases for J; bases not matched to a gene: 16. The CDR3: CASSPPSRLASGSNEQFF. In DNA form, the CDR3 reads TGCGCCAGCAGCCCCCCTTCCAGGTTAGCTAGCGGGAGCAATGAGCAGTTCTTC.

The rearrangement joins TRBV19 to TRBJ2-7; 8 bases are shared with TRBD2. The CDR3 runs to 17 residues. CDR1 and CDR2 (germline): LNHDA, SQIVND (reference sequence). J was trimmed by 2 bases and V by 4 bases; bases with no gene match: 13. DNA for the CDR3: TGTGCCAGTAGTAAATTTGTAACGACTAGCGACACCTACGAGCAGTACTTC. Its translation: CASSKFVTTSDTYEQYF.

This sequence joins TRBV6-5 and TRBJ2-5; TRBD1 aligns across 10 bases. The CDR3 loop spans 14 amino acids. The germline V gene has CDR1 MNHEY and CDR2 SVGAGI. J lost 9 bases, V lost 0 bases, and 4 bases had no gene match. The CDR3 sequence is CASSYSGQGMAQYF. CDR3 nucleotides: TGTGCCAGCAGTTACTCGGGACAGGGGATGGCCCAGTACTTC.

This rearrangement joins TRBV18 to TRBJ2-5; a weak D match, TRBD2 (5 bases). The CDR3 totals 13 residues. Germline lookup yields CDR1 KGHSH and CDR2 LQKENI. Trimming left V 3 bases short and J 5 bases short, with 10 bases between. The CDR3 loop reads CASSPTAGETQYF. DNA of the CDR3: TGTGCCAGCTCACCTACCGCGGGCGAGACCCAGTACTTC.

This chain links TRBV28 with TRBJ1-1, with D possibly being TRBD1 (5 bases). Trimming stripped 5 bases from V and 0 bases from J, with 13 bases between. The CDR3 length is 15 residues. Germline-derived CDR1 and CDR2 are MDHEN and SYDVKM. The CDR3 DNA reads TGTGCCAGCAGTGGGTTGACAGCCATGAACACTGAAGCTTTCTTT. Translation: CASSGLTAMNTEAFF.

This clone was counted between two and nine times. V usage is TRBV5-1 and J usage is TRBJ1-1, with 7 bases identical to TRBD1. The J segment lost 1 base and the V segment lost 8 bases, leaving 20 bases of the junction unmatched. CDR1 SGHRS and CDR2 YFSETQ come from the germline V gene. The length of the CDR3 is 18 residues. For the CDR3, the DNA is TGCGCCAGGGGGGACAGCCCCTTTATACGGATCCCGAACACTGAAGCTTTCTTT. It translates to CARGDSPFIRIPNTEAFF.

The rearrangement uses TRBV5-1 and TRBJ1-2; D is undetermined. Germline values: CDR1 SGHRS, CDR2 YFSETQ. The CDR3 runs 13 residues. Trimming cost V 7 bases and J 4 bases, with 14 bases left between them. The CDR3 is CASRIGEAYGYTF. CDR3 sequence (DNA): TGCGCCAGCCGCATCGGGGAGGCCTATGGCTACACCTTC.

The chain joins TRBV28 to TRBJ1-4, with D possibly TRBD1 on 6 matching bases. The CDR3 loop spans 14 amino acids. Trimming pared 6 bases from V and 6 bases from J, leaving 14 bases between. The germline CDR1 and CDR2 sequences are MDHEN and SYDVKM. The CDR3 spells CASSLQGLDEKLFF. The CDR3, as DNA: TGTGCCAGCAGCTTACAGGGATTGGATGAAAAACTGTTTTTT.

The chain combines TRBV7-9 with TRBJ2-1; 8 nucleotides line up with TRBD2. CDR3 size: 18 residues. V lost 2 bases, J lost 1 base, and 10 bases stayed unmatched. CDR1 and CDR2 from the germline V gene are SEHNR and FQNEAQ (reference sequence). DNA for the CDR3: TGTGCCAGCAGCTTATCTGGCGAGCGGGAGCATTCCTACAATGAGCAGTTCTTC. The encoded protein is CASSLSGEREHSYNEQFF.

The J gene is TRBJ2-7, the V gene TRBV7-6, with TRBD2 identical over 8 bases. Trimming removed 1 base from V and 7 bases from J; junction bases left unmatched: 24. The germline CDR1 and CDR2 sequences are SGHVS and FNYEAQ. The CDR3 is 20 residues long. The CDR3: CASSLGGQPEMGGRKEEQYF. CDR3 nucleotide sequence: TGTGCCAGCAGCTTAGGTGGGCAGCCCGAAATGGGCGGGAGGAAAGAAGAGCAGTACTTC.

The count of this clone is one. Other nucleotide sequences in the sample specify the same CDR3. The genes are TRBV28 and TRBJ1-5; 10 bases agree with TRBD1. V gave up 4 bases and J gave up 4 bases; unmatched junction bases: 1. Looked up from germline, CDR1 is MDHEN and CDR2 is SYDVKM. The CDR3 contains 14 residues. CDR3 amino acids: CASSSGQGNQPQHF. The DNA for the CDR3 is TGTGCCAGCAGTTCGGGACAGGGGAATCAGCCCCAGCATTTT.

This sequence joins TRBV15 and TRBJ2-1; 7 bases are a match to TRBD2. CDR3 length equals 19 residues. V lost 3 bases and J lost 5; bases outside the gene matches: 19. In germline, CDR1 is LNHNV, CDR2 YYDKDF (reference sequence). As DNA, the CDR3 is TGTGCCACCAGCAGCCCCCCGGGGGGTAAGCGGATTTACGACAATGAGCAGTTCTTC. Its protein is CATSSPPGGKRIYDNEQFF.

Only one count was recorded for this clone. This sequence joins TRBV5-1 and TRBJ1-1; D perhaps matches TRBD1 (5 bases). The CDR3 runs to 14 residues. Germline V gene data show CDR1 as SGHRS and CDR2 as YFSETQ. The ends were cut back, 4 bases at V and 0 bases at J, with 10 bases in the middle. CDR3 nucleotide sequence: TGCGCCAGCAGCCCGACAGTCTTGAACACTGAAGCTTTCTTT. It codes for CASSPTVLNTEAFF. Using reference TRBV5-1 and TRBJ1-1 for the parts outside the CDR3, the full variable domain is KAGVTQTPRYLIKTRGQQVTLSCSPISGHRSVSWYQQTPGQGLQFLFEYFSETQRNKGNFPGRFSGRQFSNSRSEMNVSTLELGDSALYLCASSPTVLNTEAFFGQGTRLTVV.

The chain carries TRBV29-1 and TRBJ1-2, with 11 bases fitting TRBD1. In germline, CDR1 is SQVTM, CDR2 ANQGSEA. The CDR3 has 14 amino acids. Germline trimming cut 8 bases from V and 8 bases from J; bases unmatched to any gene: 13. This CDR3 is CSTGTGGNLRGYTF. The CDR3 coding sequence is TGCAGCACTGGGACAGGGGGAAATCTAAGAGGCTACACCTTC.

The V and J genes are TRBV21-1 and TRBJ1-6. TRBV21-1 is flagged as a pseudogene. The CDR3 has 16 residues. The CDR3 is CASSTARVSYNSPLHF. CDR3 sequence (DNA): TGTGCCAGCAGCACTGCCCGGGTCTCCTATAATTCACCCCTCCACTTT.

The chain has TRBV7-2 and TRBJ1-1; TRBD1 matches at 7 bases. The junction had 5 bases not matched to a gene; V was cut back by 5 bases and J by 2 bases. Germline V gene sequence: CDR1 SGHTA, CDR2 FQGNSA. This CDR3 contains 14 residues. CDR3 in DNA: TGTGCCAGCAGCCCTGGACAGGCCAACACTGAAGCTTTCTTT. This translates into CASSPGQANTEAFF.

This sequence joins TRBV30 and TRBJ2-1, with 7 bases aligning to TRBD2. Germline lookup yields CDR1 GTSNPN and CDR2 SVGIG (reference sequence). With V trimmed by 4 bases and J by 6 bases, 12 bases remained unmatched. This CDR3 spans 15 amino acids. CDR3 protein: CAWTRTGLSVNEQFF. The CDR3 bases are TGTGCCTGGACGCGGACGGGACTATCCGTCAATGAGCAGTTCTTC. The variable domain in full, with the rest retrieved from reference TRBV30 and TRBJ2-1, is SQTIHQWPATLVQPVGSPLSLECTVEGTSNPNLYWYRQAAGRGLQLLFYSVGIGQISSEVPQNLSASRPQDRQFILSSKKLLLSDSGFYLCAWTRTGLSVNEQFFGPGTRLTVL.

The V and J genes are TRBV7-2 and TRBJ1-1, with 7 bases identical to TRBD1. The CDR3 runs to 15 residues. CDR1 and CDR2 (germline): SGHTA, FQGNSA. The V segment lost 5 bases and the J segment 9 bases; nucleotides outside the gene matches: 15. CDR3 DNA sequence: TGTGCCAGCAGCGAAACGCAGGGGGGCGTAGGACAAGCTTTCTTT. Translating gives CASSETQGGVGQAFF.

The chain joins TRBV6-5 to TRBJ1-5; D is possibly TRBD1 (5 bases). The CDR3 has 15 amino acids. The V gene's germline CDR1 is MNHEY and CDR2 SVGAGI. Deletions cut 0 bases from V and 3 bases from J, with 9 bases between. The CDR3 here is CASSYSGVFNQPQHF. In DNA form, the CDR3 reads TGTGCCAGCAGTTACTCAGGGGTTTTCAATCAGCCCCAGCATTTT.

The rearrangement uses TRBV24-1 and TRBJ2-1; a possible D gene is TRBD1 (5 bases). Germline lookup yields CDR1 KGHDR and CDR2 SFDVKD. The CDR3 loop spans 15 amino acids. Trimming removed 1 base from V and 7 bases from J, with 13 bases in between. The CDR3 nucleotides read TGTGCCACCAGTGATTTAGGACACTTGGGGAATGAGCAGTTCTTC. Translation gives CATSDLGHLGNEQFF.

This chain joins TRBV7-2 and TRBJ2-7; perhaps TRBD2 as D (6 bases). Trimming cost V 4 bases and J 10 bases, with 14 bases left between them. Per germline, CDR1 SGHTA and CDR2 FQGNSA. The CDR3 contains 12 residues. This CDR3 is CASSSTGRGQYF. In nucleotides, the CDR3 is TGTGCCAGCAGCTCCACGGGGCGGGGACAGTACTTC.

The chain couples TRBV9 to TRBJ2-5; TRBD1 aligns across 7 bases. The junction had 7 bases not matched to a gene; V was cut back by 3 bases and J by 2 bases. The CDR3 consists of 15 residues. Germline V gene data show CDR1 as SGDLS and CDR2 as YYNGEE. Written as DNA, the CDR3 is TGTGCCAGCAGCGCGTCCGGGACAGCTCAAGAGACCCAGTACTTC. Its protein product is CASSASGTAQETQYF.

This chain connects TRBV9 to TRBJ2-2, with no clear D. Deletions cut 4 bases from V and 6 bases from J, with 13 bases between. The germline gives CDR1 SGDLS, CDR2 YYNGEE. This CDR3 has 14 residues. DNA of the CDR3: TGTGCCAGCAGCCAGGCCGGTTTCCCCGGGGAGCTGTTTTTT. Its protein is CASSQAGFPGELFF.

The chain uses TRBV6-6 and TRBJ2-7; a possible D gene is TRBD1 (5 bases). The V gene's germline CDR1 is MNHNY and CDR2 SVGAGI (reference sequence). V was shortened by 5 bases and J by 2 bases, with 10 bases between the two germline ends. CDR3 length: 13 residues. The CDR3 bases are TGTGCCAGCAGTAGACAGAGAGCCTACGAGCAGTACTTC. This translates into CASSRQRAYEQYF.

J is TRBJ2-1 and V is TRBV7-6; tentative D call: TRBD1 (6 bases). V was cut by 5 bases and J by 0 bases, with 11 bases left in between. There are 15 residues in the CDR3. The V gene's germline CDR1 is SGHVS and CDR2 FNYEAQ. CDR3 loop: CASSRDISSYNEQFF. CDR3 bases: TGTGCCAGCAGCCGGGACATAAGCTCCTACAATGAGCAGTTCTTC.

The chain is built from TRBV11-2 and TRBJ2-3; 8 bases match TRBD2. The CDR3 has 16 amino acids. CDR1 SGHAT and CDR2 FQNNGV come from the germline V gene. J lost 6 bases, V lost 2 bases, and 10 bases had no gene match. Written as DNA, the CDR3 is TGTGCCAGCAGCTTAATCCCTAGCGGGCGAGGGGATACGCAGTATTTT. Amino acids: CASSLIPSGRGDTQYF.

The rearrangement uses TRBV27 and TRBJ2-5; D may be TRBD2 (6 bases). Trimming removed 8 bases from V and 5 bases from J, with 18 bases in between. From germline, CDR1 is MNHEY and CDR2 SMNVEV (reference sequence). The CDR3 covers 14 residues. CDR3 sequence (DNA): TGTGCCAGCGGCAGGGACTTTAATAGGGAGACCCAGTACTTC. Translating it yields CASGRDFNRETQYF.

This clone was observed once. The J gene is TRBJ1-1, the V gene TRBV28; 8 bases align to TRBD1. CDR1 is MDHEN, CDR2 SYDVKM, per germline. This CDR3 is 16 amino acids long. After removal of 2 bases from V and 5 bases from J, the junction contained 10 bases not matched to a gene. The CDR3 protein is CASSLGQGAYSTEAFF. Written as DNA, the CDR3 is TGTGCCAGCAGTTTAGGGCAGGGGGCTTATAGTACTGAAGCTTTCTTT.